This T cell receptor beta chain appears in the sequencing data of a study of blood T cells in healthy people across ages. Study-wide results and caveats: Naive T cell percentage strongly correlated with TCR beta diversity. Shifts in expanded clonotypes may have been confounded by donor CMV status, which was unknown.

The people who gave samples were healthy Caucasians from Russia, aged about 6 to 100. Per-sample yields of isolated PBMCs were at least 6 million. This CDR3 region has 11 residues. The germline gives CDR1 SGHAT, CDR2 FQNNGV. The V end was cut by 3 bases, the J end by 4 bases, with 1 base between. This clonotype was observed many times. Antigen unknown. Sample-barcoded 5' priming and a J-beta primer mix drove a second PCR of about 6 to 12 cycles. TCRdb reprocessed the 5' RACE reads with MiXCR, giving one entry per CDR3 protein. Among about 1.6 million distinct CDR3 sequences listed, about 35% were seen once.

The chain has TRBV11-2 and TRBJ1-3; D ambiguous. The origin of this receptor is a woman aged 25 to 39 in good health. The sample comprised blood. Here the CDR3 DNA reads TGTGCCAGCAGCTTCGGAAACACCATATATTTT. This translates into CASSFGNTIYF.